Shown below are 30 T cell receptor beta chains from a single sample sequenced in a study of blood T cells in healthy people across ages. Through a sample-barcoded 5' primer and a J-beta primer mix, a second PCR was run for 7 to 11 cycles. TCRdb re-analysed the 5' RACE reads in MiXCR, keeping a single row per CDR3 protein. This table has hundreds of thousands of distinct CDR3 sequences, under 25% appearing once. Sequenced input: blood. The receptors were gathered from a man between 65 and 85 years old in good health.

In this sample, this clonotype turned up a few times. The rearrangement uses TRBV20-1 and TRBJ2-5, with TRBD1 matching 10 bases. The germline gives CDR1 DFQATT, CDR2 SNEGSKA (reference sequence). Trimming cost V 6 bases and J 1 base; bases outside gene matches: 5. This CDR3 is built from 14 residues. This CDR3 reads CSAPDRGTQETQYF. CDR3 nucleotides: TGCAGTGCGCCGGACAGGGGGACCCAAGAGACCCAGTACTTC.

For this clonotype: A much larger clonotype is one base distant, so this may be a read error. The chain employs TRBV28 and TRBJ2-3; 9 bases map to TRBD2. Germline loops: CDR1 MDHEN, CDR2 SYDVKM. The CDR3 has 18 amino acids. J gave up 3 bases and V 5 bases, and 15 bases lay outside the gene matches. Here the CDR3 reads CASSDTGGRDLVTDTQYF. In DNA, the CDR3 is TGTGCCAGCAGTGACACTGGCGGGAGGGATCTTGTGACAGATACGCAGTATTTT.

The chain combines TRBV5-1 with TRBJ2-5; 7 positions match TRBD1. Trimming at V came to 4 bases and at J to 5 bases, leaving 11 bases not matched to a gene. From germline, CDR1 is SGHRS and CDR2 YFSETQ. This CDR3 is 15 amino acids long. CDR3 in amino acids: CASSIGTVEGETQYF. CDR3 nucleotides: TGCGCCAGCAGCATCGGGACAGTAGAGGGGGAGACCCAGTACTTC. The full variable domain, completed using reference TRBV5-1 and TRBJ2-5, is KAGVTQTPRYLIKTRGQQVTLSCSPISGHRSVSWYQQTPGQGLQFLFEYFSETQRNKGNFPGRFSGRQFSNSRSEMNVSTLELGDSALYLCASSIGTVEGETQYFGPGTRLLVL.

J is TRBJ2-7 and V is TRBV7-9; no clear D. The V and J ends lost 6 bases and 2 bases respectively, with 14 bases between them. The CDR3 contains 14 residues. Germline CDR1 reads SEHNR; CDR2 reads FQNEAQ (reference sequence). The DNA of the CDR3 is TGTGCCAGCAGTAAAGACAATTCCGCCTACGAGCAGTACTTC. Encoded protein: CASSKDNSAYEQYF. The whole variable domain, filled in from reference TRBV7-9 and TRBJ2-7, reads DTGVSQNPRHKITKRGQNVTFRCDPISEHNRLYWYRQTLGQGPEFLTYFQNEAQLEKSRLLSDRFSAERPKGSFSTLEIQRTEQGDSAMYLCASSKDNSAYEQYFGPGTRLTVT.

In its sample, this clonotype was seen many times. The V gene is TRBV9, the J gene TRBJ1-2; TRBD1 matches at 7 bases. From germline, CDR1 is SGDLS and CDR2 YYNGEE. The V and J ends lost 0 bases and 4 bases, in that order; junction bases with no gene match: 3. The CDR3 is made up of 14 amino acids. The chain's CDR3 is CASSVEAGGYGYTF. CDR3 bases: TGTGCCAGCAGCGTAGAAGCAGGGGGCTATGGCTACACCTTC.

On this clonotype itself: A read error is possible here, since a much larger clone lies one base away. The chain employs TRBV25-1 and TRBJ1-3; D remains ambiguous. Between the trimmed V and J ends, which lost 2 bases and 5 bases, there was a span of 10 bases. From germline, CDR1 is MGHDK and CDR2 SYGVNS. The CDR3 runs to 14 residues. The CDR3 coding sequence is TGTGCCAGCAGTGAACCGGGGTCCCGAAACACCATATATTTT. Its translation: CASSEPGSRNTIYF. Using reference TRBV25-1 and TRBJ1-3 for the parts outside the CDR3, the full variable domain is EADIYQTPRYLVIGTGKKITLECSQTMGHDKMYWYQQDPGMELHLIHYSYGVNSTEKGDLSSESTVSRIRTEHFPLTLESARPSHTSQYLCASSEPGSRNTIYFGEGSWLTVV.

The chain links TRBV6-6 to TRBJ2-6; the D gene is possibly TRBD1 (5 bases). The CDR3 runs to 17 residues. Germline lookup yields CDR1 MNHNY and CDR2 SVGAGI (reference sequence). Trimming left V 6 bases short and J 0 bases short, with 15 bases between. In nucleotides, the CDR3 is TGTGCCAGCAGAGTACAGGAACCCGGCTCTGGGGCCAACGTCCTGACTTTC. This gives the protein CASRVQEPGSGANVLTF.

The chain combines TRBV10-3 with TRBJ2-3; 8 nucleotides agree with TRBD1. There are 15 residues in the CDR3. Germline lookup yields CDR1 ENHRY and CDR2 SYGVKD. With 4 bases clipped from V and 3 bases from J, the junction kept 6 bases outside the gene matches. CDR3 amino acids: CAISGGRGPTDTQYF. The CDR3 bases are TGTGCCATCAGTGGAGGCAGGGGGCCGACAGATACGCAGTATTTT.

In DNA form, the CDR3 reads TGTGCCAGCAGTTTAGAGACCGCCCTGGGGACCCAGTACTTC. The encoded protein is CASSLETALGTQYF. The chain carries TRBV12-3 or TRBV12-4 and TRBJ2-5; D remains ambiguous. Trimming removed 1 base from V and 7 bases from J, with 13 bases in between. CDR3 length: 14 amino acids.

Many counts were recorded for this clonotype. The chain combines TRBV7-8 with TRBJ1-3; maybe TRBD1 (5 bases). The CDR3 extends over 14 amino acids. The germline V and J ends were trimmed by 7 bases and 4 bases, with 14 bases remaining between them. CDR1 and CDR2 (germline): SGHVS, FQNEAQ. The CDR3 loop reads CASMRGTTGNTIYF. The CDR3 DNA sequence: TGTGCCAGCATGCGAGGGACTACAGGAAACACCATATATTTT.

The CDR3 DNA sequence: TGCAGCGATCTGGGAGGGAATGAGCAGTTCTTC. The encoded protein is CSDLGGNEQFF. The chain has TRBV29-1 and TRBJ2-1, with TRBD2 identical over 7 bases. This CDR3 region has 11 residues. The ends lost 7 bases at V and 7 bases at J; junction bases unmatched: 4. Per the germline V gene, CDR1 is SQVTM and CDR2 is ANQGSEA.

This chain connects TRBV11-2 to TRBJ2-1; tentative D call: TRBD1 (6 bases). The tail of the sequence fits TRBJ2-5 better, so the J call may be wrong. Germline assignment: CDR1 SGHAT and CDR2 FQNNGV. CDR3 length equals 17 residues. Here the CDR3 reads CASSLAPDSILQETQYF. CDR3 DNA: TGTGCCAGCAGCTTAGCGCCGGACAGCATCCTCCAAGAGACCCAGTACTTC.

This clonotype was detected only a few times. The chain recombines TRBV27 with TRBJ1-1; D uncertain. Trimming removed 2 bases at V and 4 bases at J, with 14 bases between. This CDR3 spans 15 amino acids. Germline lookup yields CDR1 MNHEY and CDR2 SMNVEV (reference sequence). CDR3: CASSLGSPSGTEAFF. In DNA form, the CDR3 reads TGTGCCAGCAGTTTAGGGTCCCCGTCAGGCACTGAAGCTTTCTTT.

This clonotype was counted only a few times. This chain links TRBV3-1 with TRBJ1-2; D not certain. Germline CDR1 reads LGHDT; CDR2 reads YNNKEL (reference sequence). V lost 2 bases and J 4 bases, leaving 14 bases between the germline ends. There are 15 residues in the CDR3. CDR3 sequence reads: CASSQRHTSSYGYTF. The CDR3 nucleotides read TGTGCCAGCAGCCAAAGACACACCTCAAGCTATGGCTACACCTTC.

This clonotype was detected a few times. The chain combines TRBV6-1 with TRBJ1-5; weak D call: TRBD1 (5 bases). Trimming pared 3 bases from V and 0 bases from J, leaving 6 bases between. The CDR3 is 14 residues long. Germline CDR1 and CDR2: MNHNS and SASEGT. The CDR3 is CASSEGLSNQPQHF. CDR3 DNA sequence: TGTGCCAGCAGTGAGGGGCTTAGCAATCAGCCCCAGCATTTT.

The V and J genes are TRBV6-2 or TRBV6-3 and TRBJ2-5; D is perhaps TRBD1 (6 bases). Germline V gene data show CDR1 as MNHEY and CDR2 as SVGEGT. CDR3 length: 14 amino acids. V lost 6 bases and J 1 base, leaving 12 bases between the germline ends. The CDR3 is CASRPTGPQETQYF. As DNA, the CDR3 is TGTGCCAGCAGACCGACAGGCCCCCAAGAGACCCAGTACTTC.

The rearrangement joins TRBV28 to TRBJ2-2; D may match TRBD1 or TRBD2 (6 bases each). V shed 4 bases and J shed 5 bases, with 20 bases lying between them. CDR3 size: 17 residues. CDR1 and CDR2 from the germline V gene are MDHEN and SYDVKM. The DNA for the CDR3 is TGTGCCAGCAGTTCGATCCTAGCGCCCAGGGGTACCGGGGAGCTGTTTTTT. Translated, it gives CASSSILAPRGTGELFF.

This clonotype occurred a few times. The rearrangement uses TRBV28 and TRBJ2-1, with D perhaps TRBD2 (5 bases). Trimming shortened V by 5 bases and J by 4 bases, and 18 bases separated the two germline ends. Looked up from germline, CDR1 is MDHEN and CDR2 is SYDVKM. This CDR3 comprises 16 residues. CDR3 amino acids: CASSPTGEMVYNEQFF. The CDR3 bases are TGTGCCAGCAGTCCAACCGGGGAGATGGTATACAATGAGCAGTTCTTC. Looking up the rest from reference TRBV28 and TRBJ2-1 gives the full variable domain: DVKVTQSSRYLVKRTGEKVFLECVQDMDHENMFWYRQDPGLGLRLIYFSYDVKMKEKGDIPEGYSVSREKKERFSLILESASTNQTSMYLCASSPTGEMVYNEQFFGPGTRLTVL.

This clonotype was picked up a small number of times. The CDR3: CASSGQEFVTEAFF. As DNA, the CDR3 is TGTGCCAGCAGTGGTCAGGAGTTTGTCACTGAAGCTTTCTTT. The V and J genes are TRBV7-2 and TRBJ1-1; D call uncertain. The CDR3 length is 14 residues. CDR1 and CDR2 (germline): SGHTA, FQGNSA. Trimming removed 6 bases from V and 4 bases from J, with 15 bases in between.

This CDR3 is CASRLLSSYNEQFF. CDR3 bases: TGTGCCAGCAGGCTACTGAGCTCCTACAATGAGCAGTTCTTC. This chain links TRBV28 with TRBJ2-1; D gene ambiguous. The V and J ends lost 6 bases and 0 bases respectively, with 9 bases between them. Germline CDR1 MDHEN, CDR2 SYDVKM. This CDR3 comprises 14 residues.

This clonotype was seen a few times. The chain has TRBV29-1 and TRBJ2-1; a possible D gene is TRBD2 (5 bases). The germline gives CDR1 SQVTM, CDR2 ANQGSEA. The CDR3 totals 14 residues. Trimming left V 1 base short and J 3 bases short, with 10 bases between. The CDR3 region has the DNA TGCAGCGTTGAAGGTATGGGAGTCTACAATGAGCAGTTCTTC. Its protein product is CSVEGMGVYNEQFF.

This clonotype was detected many times. The chain recombines TRBV5-5 with TRBJ1-4; possible D gene TRBD1, 5 bases. V lost 0 bases, J lost 7 bases, and 10 bases lay in between. The CDR3 runs 14 residues. CDR1 SGHKS and CDR2 YYEKEE come from the germline V gene (reference sequence). DNA for the CDR3: TGTGCCAGCAGCTTGGAAGGGGCACGTGAAAAACTGTTTTTT. Its protein product is CASSLEGAREKLFF.

This clonotype was counted between two and nine times. The V and J genes are TRBV20-1 and TRBJ1-5; TRBD1 matches at 10 bases. The length of the CDR3 is 16 residues. The germline gives CDR1 DFQATT, CDR2 SNEGSKA (reference sequence). V was clipped by 1 base and J by 3 bases; unmatched bases: 6. CDR3 in amino acids: CSARGTGGINNQPQHF. Written as DNA, the CDR3 is TGCAGTGCTAGAGGGACAGGGGGGATCAACAATCAGCCCCAGCATTTT.

The chain couples TRBV5-1 to TRBJ2-1; D may be TRBD1 (5 bases). The CDR3 is made up of 16 amino acids. Trimming stripped 0 bases from V and 5 bases from J, with 15 bases between. Germline CDR1 and CDR2: SGHRS and YFSETQ. The CDR3 protein is CASSLVGANANNEQFF. As DNA, the CDR3 is TGCGCCAGCAGCTTGGTAGGGGCTAACGCCAACAATGAGCAGTTCTTC.

This clonotype was detected only a few times. The genes are TRBV4-2 and TRBJ1-4, with 7 positions matching TRBD1. CDR1 is LGHNA and CDR2 is YNFKEQ in the germline V gene. CDR3 length: 15 amino acids. The J segment lost 7 bases and the V segment lost 0 bases, leaving 5 bases of the junction unmatched. This chain's CDR3 is CASSQERDSLEKLFF. The CDR3 DNA follows: TGTGCCAGCAGCCAAGAAAGGGACAGCCTTGAAAAACTGTTTTTT.

The chain links TRBV15 to TRBJ2-2, with 9 bases lining up with TRBD2. Losses at the gene ends were 2 bases for V and 5 bases for J; bases not matched to a gene: 9. In germline, CDR1 is LNHNV, CDR2 YYDKDF (reference sequence). The CDR3 is made up of 17 amino acids. CDR3 loop: CATSRNTGTSRTGELFF. The CDR3 bases are TGTGCCACCAGCAGAAATACCGGGACTAGCAGGACCGGGGAGCTGTTTTTT. The variable domain in full, completed from reference TRBV15 and TRBJ2-2, reads DAMVIQNPRYQVTQFGKPVTLSCSQTLNHNVMYWYQQKSSQAPKLLFHYYDKDFNNEADTPDNFQSRRPNTSFCFLDIRSPGLGDTAMYLCATSRNTGTSRTGELFFGEGSRLTVL.

The CDR3 sequence: CSAGTRVDIQYF. The DNA of the CDR3 is TGCAGTGCTGGAACAAGGGTCGACATTCAGTACTTC. J is TRBJ2-4 and V is TRBV20-1; D is uncertain. CDR1 is DFQATT, CDR2 SNEGSKA, per germline (reference sequence). The CDR3 contains 12 residues. V gave up 5 bases and J gave up 8 bases, with 13 bases separating them.

The J gene is TRBJ2-4, the V gene TRBV7-8; 11 bases match TRBD2. Germline values: CDR1 SGHVS, CDR2 FQNEAQ. Trimming cost V 5 bases and J 6 bases; bases outside gene matches: 9. The CDR3 runs to 16 residues. Written as DNA, the CDR3 is TGTGCCAGCAGCGTAACTAGCGGGAGTAGAGGAAACATTCAGTACTTC. Amino acid sequence: CASSVTSGSRGNIQYF.

This clonotype came up a few times. The V and J genes are TRBV7-9 and TRBJ2-1, with TRBD1 as a possible D gene (6 bases). Between the trimmed V and J ends, which lost 5 bases and 3 bases, there was a span of 17 bases. This CDR3 is built from 16 residues. From germline, CDR1 is SEHNR and CDR2 FQNEAQ (reference sequence). CDR3 DNA: TGTGCCAGCAGCCCCGACAGGAACTCTCGCTACAATGAGCAGTTCTTC. Its protein product is CASSPDRNSRYNEQFF.

The J gene is TRBJ2-5, the V gene TRBV20-1; 12 positions match TRBD2. The CDR3 is 13 residues long. Germline CDR1 DFQATT, CDR2 SNEGSKA (reference sequence). J gave up 4 bases and V 6 bases, and 3 bases lay outside the gene matches. The CDR3: CSAGLAGLETQYF. The CDR3 coding sequence is TGCAGTGCCGGACTAGCGGGGCTAGAGACCCAGTACTTC.